The rows below give T cell receptor beta chains drawn from one sample of a study of cytomegalovirus exposure and HLA in healthy donors. The protocol was immunoSEQ multiplex PCR, while the TCRdb copy is restricted to in-frame clones and leaves out a portion. The data contain 95,000 to 150,000 clones, 83% of them singletons. The sequenced material came from PBMCs. These receptors were taken from a man aged 18 to 30 in good health and CMV-seropositive. Each CDR3 is given with its conserved first and last residue. A D gene is named only where the DNA matches it firmly. Some rows have no size entry. The others give once, few or many, or a class for an expanded clone.

NA | TRBJ1-5 | NA | TRBV4-1 | CASSQSAEYSNQPQHF | TGCGCCAGCAGCCAAAGTGCTGAGTATAGCAATCAGCCCCAGCATTTT
TRBD1 | TRBJ1-2 | NA | TRBV28 | CASSLRDSYGYTF | TGTGCCAGCAGTTTACGGGACAGCTATGGCTACACCTTC
NA | TRBJ1-1 | NA | TRBV6-1 | CASLFGGFTEAFF | TGTGCCAGCCTCTTTGGGGGGTTCACTGAAGCTTTCTTT
TRBD1 | TRBJ1-2 | once | TRBV7-9 | CASRDQGQYGYTF | TGTGCCAGCAGGGATCAGGGACAGTATGGCTACACCTTC
NA | TRBJ2-7 | NA | TRBV5-1 | CASSFDRYEQYF | TGCGCCAGCAGCTTTGACAGATACGAGCAGTACTTC
NA | TRBJ2-3 | few | TRBV7-7 | CASSHGGTDTQYF | TGTGCCAGCAGCCATGGAGGGACAGATACGCAGTATTTT
TRBD1 | TRBJ2-6 | few | TRBV5-4 | CASSPPDRGYSGANVLTF | TGTGCCAGCAGCCCCCCGGACAGGGGATATTCTGGGGCCAACGTCCTGACTTTC
TRBD1 | TRBJ1-3 | NA | TRBV18 | CASSQEGQKLSGNTIYF | TGTGCCAGCTCACAAGAGGGACAGAAGCTCTCTGGAAACACCATATATTTT
TRBD1 | TRBJ1-1 | NA | TRBV7-2 | CASSLDRATEAFF | TGTGCCAGCAGCTTGGACAGGGCCACTGAAGCTTTCTTT
TRBD2 | TRBJ2-3 | NA | TRBV18 | CASSKPGLAVTDTQYF | TGTGCCAGCTCAAAACCGGGACTAGCGGTAACAGATACGCAGTATTTT
TRBD2 | TRBJ2-3 | NA | TRBV11-2 | CASSPNIAGEDGTDTQYF | TGTGCCAGCAGCCCTAATATAGCGGGGGAGGATGGCACAGATACGCAGTATTTT
NA | TRBJ2-7 | NA | TRBV29-1 | CSVSKLASSYEQYF | TGCAGCGTGAGTAAGCTAGCGTCCTCCTACGAGCAGTACTTC
TRBD1 | TRBJ1-4 | NA | TRBV28 | CASKVRMLRDSNEKLFF | TGTGCCAGCAAAGTTAGGATGTTGCGGGACAGCAATGAAAAACTGTTTTTT
TRBD1 | TRBJ1-1 | NA | TRBV7-9 | CASSPIQGGTEAFF | TGTGCCAGCAGCCCGATCCAGGGGGGAACTGAAGCTTTCTTT
NA | TRBJ1-1 | NA | TRBV27 | CASSFAGVHTEAFF | TGTGCCAGCAGTTTTGCAGGGGTGCACACTGAAGCTTTCTTT
TRBD2 | TRBJ2-7 | NA | TRBV18 | CASSSAGGRRYEQYF | TGTGCCAGCTCTTCCGCGGGGGGCAGGAGATACGAGCAGTACTTC
NA | TRBJ1-2 | NA | TRBV7-9 | CASSSYLRNYGYTF | TGTGCCAGCAGCTCCTATCTCCGTAACTATGGCTACACCTTC
TRBD1 | TRBJ2-7 | NA | TRBV27 | CASSPHRGTYEQYF | TGTGCCAGCAGTCCCCACAGGGGGACCTACGAGCAGTACTTC
TRBD1 | TRBJ1-6 | NA | TRBV15 | CATSRDRGQESPLHF | TGTGCCACCAGCAGGGACAGGGGGCAAGAATCACCCCTCCACTTT
TRBD1 | TRBJ2-7 | NA | TRBV27 | CASRQTGGGVNEQYF | TGTGCCAGCAGGCAGACAGGGGGCGGAGTGAACGAGCAGTACTTC
NA | TRBJ1-5 | NA | TRBV19 | CASSIEWAARNQPQHF | TGTGCCAGTAGTATAGAATGGGCAGCCCGCAATCAGCCCCAGCATTTT
NA | TRBJ1-1 | NA | TRBV30 | CAWSDQSPGGVTEAFF | TGTGCCTGGAGTGATCAGTCTCCGGGGGGGGTCACTGAAGCTTTCTTT
TRBD1 | TRBJ2-7 | once | TRBV5-4 | CASSSDRPYEQYF | TGTGCCAGCAGCTCGGACAGGCCCTACGAGCAGTACTTC
NA | TRBJ1-1 | NA | TRBV19 | CASSIYGEMNTEAFF | TGTGCCAGTAGTATATATGGGGAGATGAACACTGAAGCTTTCTTT
TRBD1 | TRBJ2-1 | NA | TRBV10-3 | CKIKGGHAYNEQFF | TGTAAAATCAAAGGGGGCCACGCCTACAATGAGCAGTTCTTC
NA | TRBJ1-5 | NA | TRBV4-1 | CASSQDRSTLGARGQPQHF | TGCGCCAGCAGCCAAGATCGCTCCACTCTGGGGGCCCGGGGTCAGCCCCAGCATTTT
NA | TRBJ2-1 | NA | TRBV7-9 | CASSLNTGIDNEQFF | TGTGCCAGCAGCTTAAACACAGGGATTGACAATGAGCAGTTCTTC
TRBD1 | TRBJ1-2 | once | TRBV6-5 | CASGQASNYGYTF | TGTGCCAGCGGACAGGCGTCTAACTATGGCTACACCTTC
NA | TRBJ1-1 | NA | TRBV5-6 | CASSSGPGVMNTEAFF | TGTGCCAGCAGTTCTGGTCCCGGGGTCATGAACACTGAAGCTTTCTTT
NA | TRBJ2-4 | NA | TRBV1 | CTSRQGNAVAKNIQYF | TGCACCAGCAGGCAGGGGAATGCGGTAGCCAAAAACATTCAGTACTTC
TRBD1 | TRBJ1-1 | NA | TRBV11-2 | CASSHTGTGYDTEAFF | TGTGCCAGCAGTCATACCGGGACAGGGTACGACACTGAAGCTTTCTTT
TRBD1 | TRBJ2-2 | NA | TRBV2 | CARDGTGVAGELFF | TGTGCCAGGGACGGGACAGGGGTCGCCGGGGAGCTGTTTTTT
NA | TRBJ1-2 | NA | TRBV29-1 | CSVESSQAYGYTF | TGCAGCGTTGAATCAAGCCAGGCCTATGGCTACACCTTC
NA | TRBJ2-7 | NA | TRBV10-1 | CASSESPEDEQYF | TGCGCCAGCAGTGAGAGCCCCGAAGACGAGCAGTACTTC
TRBD1 | TRBJ2-3 | NA | TRBV10-3 | CAIKAGQGTDTQYF | TGTGCCATCAAGGCGGGACAGGGGACAGATACGCAGTATTTT